This record concerns one T cell receptor beta chain sequence. This record belongs to a study of cytomegalovirus exposure and HLA in healthy donors. V was pared by 3 bases and J by 1 base, with 15 bases between. This CDR3 has 17 amino acids. The germline V gene has CDR1 SEHNR and CDR2 FQNEAQ (reference sequence). In the PCR, 60 Vbeta and 13 Jbeta primers were used. TCRdb keeps only in-frame clones here, not all; method: immunoSEQ multiplex PCR. Seen here are hundreds of thousands of clones, approximately 82% observed once, and the top ten hold approximately 0.6%. The J gene is TRBJ1-4, the V gene TRBV7-9; D unresolved. The sample was PBMCs. This TCR was sampled from a young man in good health and CMV-seronegative. The CDR3 region is CASSFGRSGGTNEKLFF. CDR3 sequence (DNA): TGTGCCAGCAGCTTTGGGAGATCTGGCGGAACTAATGAAAAACTGTTTTTT.